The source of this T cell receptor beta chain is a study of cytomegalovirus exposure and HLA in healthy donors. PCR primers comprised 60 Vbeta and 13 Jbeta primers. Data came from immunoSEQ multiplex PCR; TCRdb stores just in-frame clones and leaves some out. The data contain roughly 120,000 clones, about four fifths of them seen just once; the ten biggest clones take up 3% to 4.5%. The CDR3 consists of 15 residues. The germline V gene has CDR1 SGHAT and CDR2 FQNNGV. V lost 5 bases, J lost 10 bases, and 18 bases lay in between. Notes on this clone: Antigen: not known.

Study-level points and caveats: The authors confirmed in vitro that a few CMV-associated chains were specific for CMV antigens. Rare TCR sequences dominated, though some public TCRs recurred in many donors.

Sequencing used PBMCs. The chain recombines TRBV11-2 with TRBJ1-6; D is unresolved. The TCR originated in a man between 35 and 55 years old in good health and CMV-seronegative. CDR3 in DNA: TGTGCCAGCAGCCGTCAGCCCGGACTAGGCTCACCCCTCCACTTT. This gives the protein CASSRQPGLGSPLHF. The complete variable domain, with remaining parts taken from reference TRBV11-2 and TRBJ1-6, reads EAGVAQSPRYKIIEKRQSVAFWCNPISGHATLYWYQQILGQGPKLLIQFQNNGVVDDSQLPKDRFSAERLKGVDSTLKIQPAKLEDSAVYLCASSRQPGLGSPLHFGNGTRLTVT.